This T cell receptor beta chain was captured in a study of tumor-infiltrating lymphocytes in primary liver carcinoma. Across the whole study: The patients, men and women alike, were aged 30 to 69 years.

Starting from approximately 0.45 ug of total RNA, TCR beta cDNA was produced with a primer in the constant region. Slightly modified ARM-PCR with three nested multiplex PCR rounds yielded TCR beta libraries. TRBV1-TRBV30 forward primers paired with a C-beta reverse primer drove the first two PCR rounds, 10 cycles each. TCRdb passed the multiplex PCR reads through MiXCR, listing each CDR3 protein once. The top ten clones hold 12% of a sample with some 100,000 distinct CDR3 sequences, approximately 70% of them seen once. From germline, CDR1 is SGHKS and CDR2 YYEKEE (reference sequence). This CDR3 has 13 amino acids. V was clipped by 2 bases and J by 2 bases, with 6 bases between them. This clonotype was detected ten times or more. From about 19-30 mg of unsorted bulk tissue, DNA and RNA were co-extracted together. Treatment of the patients' primary liver carcinoma consisted of surgical resection. In every tumor sample, viable tumor cells made up over 85%.

The sequence was obtained from a woman aged 55-69 years with primary liver carcinoma and hepatitis B virus infection. This chain connects TRBV5-5 to TRBJ2-3; D is unresolved. The specimen sequenced was liver tumor tissue from sampling region 2. The sample's subset: tumor region T2, inferior pole. In DNA form, the CDR3 reads TGTGCCAGCAGCTTTTCTCACACAGATACGCAGTATTTT. Its protein is CASSFSHTDTQYF.